Only a few counts were recorded for the clone carrying this T cell receptor beta chain. Its target is unknown. A read error may produce the germline difference seen at one junction end. The data derive from a study of tumor-infiltrating lymphocytes in primary liver carcinoma. Background on the study: Roughly 3.5 to 7.13 million productive TCRbeta reads were obtained per sample, with similar numbers across tissue types. Whole-study findings and limits: Only about 7.5-24% of top clones appeared in all five tumor regions.

TCR beta cDNA was reverse-transcribed from about 500 ng of total RNA. The reaction used a constant-region primer and ProtoScript II reverse transcriptase. Three nested multiplex PCR rounds, a slightly modified ARM-PCR method, built the TCR beta libraries. Primers for the first two PCR rounds were TRBV1-TRBV30 forward primers and a C-beta reverse primer (roughly 10 cycles per round). TCRdb ran MiXCR on the multiplex PCR reads and lists one entry per CDR3 protein. Among around 40,000 distinct CDR3 sequences listed, about three quarters were seen once. Both RNA and DNA were isolated together from roughly 20-30 mg of bulk tissue that had not been sorted. CDR3 length: 14 residues.

Material for sequencing was liver tumor tissue from sampling region 2. Stated subset: tumor region T2, inferior pole. J is TRBJ1-4 and V is TRBV12-3 or TRBV12-4, with unresolved D. This TCR derives from a man aged 35 to 55 with primary liver carcinoma and hepatitis B virus infection. The CDR3 sequence: CASGLSRVGEKLFF. In DNA, the CDR3 is TGTGCCAGCGGTTTAAGTAGGGTTGGTGAAAAACTGTTTTTT.